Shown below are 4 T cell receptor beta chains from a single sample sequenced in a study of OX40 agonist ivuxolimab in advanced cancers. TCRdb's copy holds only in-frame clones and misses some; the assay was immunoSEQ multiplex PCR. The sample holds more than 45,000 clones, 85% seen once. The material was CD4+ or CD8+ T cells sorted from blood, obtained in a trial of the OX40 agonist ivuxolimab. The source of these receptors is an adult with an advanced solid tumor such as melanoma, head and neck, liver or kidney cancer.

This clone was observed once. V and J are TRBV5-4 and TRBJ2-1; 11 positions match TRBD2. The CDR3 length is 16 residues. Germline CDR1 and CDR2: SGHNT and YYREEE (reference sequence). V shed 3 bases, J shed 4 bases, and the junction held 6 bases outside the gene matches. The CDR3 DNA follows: TGTGCCAGCAGCTCCAGACTAGCGGGAATATACAATGAGCAGTTCTTC. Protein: CASSSRLAGIYNEQFF.

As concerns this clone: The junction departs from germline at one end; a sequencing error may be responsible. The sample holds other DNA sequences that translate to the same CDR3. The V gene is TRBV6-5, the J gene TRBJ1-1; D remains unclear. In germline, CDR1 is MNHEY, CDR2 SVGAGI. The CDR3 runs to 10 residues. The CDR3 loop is CASGNTEAFF. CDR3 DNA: TGTGCCAGTGGGAACACTGAGGCTTTCTTT.

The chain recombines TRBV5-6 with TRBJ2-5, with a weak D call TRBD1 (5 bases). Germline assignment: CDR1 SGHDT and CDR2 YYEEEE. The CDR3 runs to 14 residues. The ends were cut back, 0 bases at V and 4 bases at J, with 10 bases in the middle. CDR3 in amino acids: CASSLEGSRETQYF. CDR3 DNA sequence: TGTGCCAGCAGCTTGGAGGGGTCTCGAGAGACCCAGTACTTC.

The CDR3 bases are TGTGCCAGCAGCGCCTACCCAGGGACTAGCGGGAGTGTTTACAATGAGCAGTTCTTC. This gives the protein CASSAYPGTSGSVYNEQFF. This chain uses TRBV11-2 with TRBJ2-1; 14 bases agree with TRBD2. Trimming at V came to 5 bases and at J to 4 bases, leaving 13 bases not matched to a gene. Germline CDR1 reads SGHAT; CDR2 reads FQNNGV. CDR3 length equals 19 residues.